The 24 T cell receptor beta chains below all came from one sample that was sequenced in a study of shared clonotypes between healthy human individuals. Libraries were prepared by immunoSEQ multiplex PCR; TCRdb keeps only in-frame clonotypes and omits some of them. The table lists some 200,000 clones, over 60% of them singletons. The specimen sequenced was memory CD4+ T cells sorted from blood. Noted subset: CD45RA-negative fraction. Every receptor here comes from a man aged 25 to 40 in good health.

The chain has TRBV28 and TRBJ1-4; D gene unclear. The V end lost 7 bases, the J end lost 8 bases, and 11 bases lay between the germline ends. Germline CDR1 MDHEN, CDR2 SYDVKM. This CDR3 has 12 residues. The CDR3 DNA sequence: TGTGCCAGCAAGCAGGCAGGAGAAAAACTGTTTTTT. Translated: CASKQAGEKLFF. The variable domain in full, with the rest retrieved from reference TRBV28 and TRBJ1-4, is DVKVTQSSRYLVKRTGEKVFLECVQDMDHENMFWYRQDPGLGLRLIYFSYDVKMKEKGDIPEGYSVSREKKERFSLILESASTNQTSMYLCASKQAGEKLFFGSGTQLSVL.

This clone has just a few counts. V is TRBV15 and J is TRBJ2-5; tentatively, D is TRBD2 (6 bases). Germline V gives CDR1 LNHNV, CDR2 YYDKDF (reference sequence). V was trimmed by 8 bases and J by 1 base, leaving 11 bases between them. The CDR3 is made up of 13 amino acids. The CDR3 nucleotides are TGTGCCACCCAGGAGGGAACCCAAGAGACCCAGTACTTC. Translated: CATQEGTQETQYF.

This clone was seen a few times. The chain links TRBV18 to TRBJ2-2; D call uncertain. The germline CDR1 and CDR2 sequences are KGHSH and LQKENI. V gave up 2 bases and J gave up 7 bases, with 8 bases separating them. The CDR3 contains 13 residues. The CDR3 DNA reads TGTGCCAGCTCACCATTCGACCGCGGGGAGCTGTTTTTT. This codes for CASSPFDRGELFF. Full variable domain (rest looked up from reference TRBV18 and TRBJ2-2): NAGVMQNPRHLVRRRGQEARLRCSPMKGHSHVYWYRQLPEEGLKFMVYLQKENIIDESGMPKERFSAEFPKEGPSILRIQQVVRGDSAAYFCASSPFDRGELFFGEGSRLTVL.

J is TRBJ2-1 and V is TRBV7-2; possible D gene TRBD2, 6 bases. This CDR3 region has 16 residues. The germline gives CDR1 SGHTA, CDR2 FQGNSA. V was clipped by 3 bases and J by 5 bases, with 17 bases between them. The DNA for the CDR3 is TGTGCCAGCAGCTTGAGTTCAACGGGAGTGAACAATGAGCAGTTCTTC. Residues: CASSLSSTGVNNEQFF. Full variable domain (outside the CDR3, taken from reference TRBV7-2 and TRBJ2-1): GAGVSQSPSNKVTEKGKDVELRCDPISGHTALYWYRQSLGQGLEFLIYFQGNSAPDKSGLPSDRFSAERTGGSVSTLTIQRTQQEDSAVYLCASSLSSTGVNNEQFFGPGTRLTVL.

The rearrangement links TRBV15 to TRBJ1-2, with TRBD1 matching 8 bases. Germline-derived CDR1 and CDR2 are LNHNV and YYDKDF (reference sequence). V gave up 3 bases and J gave up 0 bases; unmatched junction bases: 9. The CDR3 totals 17 residues. The CDR3 DNA sequence: TGTGCCACCAGCAGGGCAGGGGGCTCCAGTGCTAACTATGGCTACACCTTC. It encodes CATSRAGGSSANYGYTF.

This clone occurred a few times. The chain employs TRBV29-1 and TRBJ2-2; 7 bases map to TRBD2. The CDR3 is 13 residues long. Germline V gene sequence: CDR1 SQVTM, CDR2 ANQGSEA. In DNA form, the CDR3 reads TGCGGCTGCCGGGACTACCCGGAAGGGGAGCTGTTTTTT. Protein: CGCRDYPEGELFF.

This clone was detected many times. Other DNA sequences in the sample encode the same CDR3. This chain joins TRBV5-4 and TRBJ2-1; D might be TRBD1 (5 bases). The ends were cut back, 4 bases at V and 0 bases at J, with 11 bases in the middle. Germline CDR1 is SGHNT and CDR2 is YYREEE (reference sequence). The CDR3 is 15 residues long. CDR3: CASSLTGASYNEQFF. The DNA for the CDR3 is TGTGCCAGCAGCCTCACAGGAGCCTCCTACAATGAGCAGTTCTTC.

The chain joins TRBV18 to TRBJ2-1; 8 bases are shared with TRBD2. Trimming at V came to 2 bases and at J to 3 bases, leaving 0 bases not matched to a gene. This CDR3 comprises 14 residues. Germline CDR1 KGHSH, CDR2 LQKENI. DNA of the CDR3: TGTGCCAGCTCACCAACTAGCGGCTACAATGAGCAGTTCTTC. Residues: CASSPTSGYNEQFF.

CDR3 in DNA: TGTGCCAGCAGCAAACAGGGGGCGCAGAACACCGGGGAGCTGTTTTTT. Translation gives CASSKQGAQNTGELFF. The genes are TRBV11-2 and TRBJ2-2; TRBD1 matches 9 bases. V shed 5 bases, J shed 1 base, and the junction held 5 bases outside the gene matches. The CDR3 is made up of 16 amino acids. The germline V gene encodes CDR1 SGHAT and CDR2 FQNNGV.

V gene TRBV7-2 combines with J gene TRBJ1-2; D is undetermined. The germline V gene encodes CDR1 SGHTA and CDR2 FQGNSA. The CDR3 totals 12 residues. Trimming stripped 5 bases from V and 4 bases from J, with 8 bases between. The CDR3 coding sequence is TGTGCCAGCAGCCTATACTCCTATGGCTACACCTTC. Translating it yields CASSLYSYGYTF.

This clone was counted between two and nine times. The chain couples TRBV11-2 to TRBJ2-3, with TRBD2 matching over 9 bases. In germline, CDR1 is SGHAT, CDR2 FQNNGV. The J segment lost 1 base and the V segment lost 7 bases, leaving 6 bases of the junction unmatched. The length of the CDR3 is 15 residues. CDR3 coding DNA: TGTGCCAGCACCCGACTAGCGGCCCGCACAGATACGCAGTATTTT. Protein sequence: CASTRLAARTDTQYF.

The chain is built from TRBV9 and TRBJ2-7; 11 bases line up with TRBD2. V lost 0 bases and J lost 6; bases outside the gene matches: 8. Germline CDR1 and CDR2: SGDLS and YYNGEE. The CDR3 spans 16 residues. The CDR3 DNA reads as TGTGCCAGCAGCGTAGATCTAGCGGGAGGAAGGGGCGAGCAGTACTTC. Its translation: CASSVDLAGGRGEQYF.

The gene calls are TRBV11-2 and TRBJ2-5; 7 nucleotides agree with TRBD1. Per germline, CDR1 SGHAT and CDR2 FQNNGV. The J segment lost 5 bases and the V segment lost 1 base, leaving 7 bases of the junction unmatched. There are 15 residues in the CDR3. Here the CDR3 reads CASSLGGGRGETQYF. Written as DNA, the CDR3 is TGTGCCAGCAGCTTAGGAGGCGGCAGGGGGGAGACCCAGTACTTC. Based on the CDR3 plus reference TRBV11-2 and TRBJ2-5, the full variable domain is EAGVAQSPRYKIIEKRQSVAFWCNPISGHATLYWYQQILGQGPKLLIQFQNNGVVDDSQLPKDRFSAERLKGVDSTLKIQPAKLEDSAVYLCASSLGGGRGETQYFGPGTRLLVL.

CDR3 in DNA: TGTGCCAGCTCACCACAGGGGCCAGATACGCAGTATTTT. Its protein is CASSPQGPDTQYF. The chain carries TRBV18 and TRBJ2-3; a possible D gene is TRBD1 (5 bases). Per germline, CDR1 KGHSH and CDR2 LQKENI. The ends were cut back, 1 base at V and 4 bases at J, with 6 bases in the middle. CDR3 length: 13 amino acids.

This clone was counted only a few times. The chain recombines TRBV9 with TRBJ2-2; 7 bases agree with TRBD2. The CDR3 is 16 residues long. V shed 1 base and J 6 bases; nucleotides not matched to a gene: 9. Germline CDR1 reads SGDLS; CDR2 reads YYNGEE. CDR3 amino acids: CASSVSPASGAGELFF. In nucleotides, the CDR3 is TGTGCCAGCAGCGTATCTCCGGCTAGCGGAGCCGGGGAGCTGTTTTTT.

J is TRBJ2-1 and V is TRBV5-1, with TRBD2 matching over 7 bases. Germline V gives CDR1 SGHRS, CDR2 YFSETQ. Losses at the gene ends were 0 bases for V and 7 bases for J; bases not matched to a gene: 7. The length of the CDR3 is 15 residues. The CDR3 DNA is TGCGCCAGCAGCTTGGCGCTAGCGGACGTAAATGAGCAGTTCTTC. Its translation is CASSLALADVNEQFF.

The chain is built from TRBV28 and TRBJ1-2, with D hard to call. This CDR3 is 12 amino acids long. Germline V gene lookup returns CDR1 MDHEN and CDR2 SYDVKM. Trimming left V 2 bases short and J 8 bases short, with 9 bases between. The CDR3 here is CASSLPVEGYTF. The CDR3 DNA reads as TGTGCCAGCAGTTTACCGGTCGAGGGCTACACCTTC.

The chain combines TRBV11-3 with TRBJ2-1, with unresolved D. Germline assignment: CDR1 SGHNT and CDR2 YENEEA. This CDR3 comprises 12 residues. Trimming stripped 2 bases from V and 7 bases from J, with 6 bases between. The chain's CDR3 is CASSLSGNEQFF. The CDR3 DNA reads as TGTGCCAGCAGCTTATCTGGAAATGAGCAGTTCTTC.

V usage is TRBV2 and J usage is TRBJ1-1, with D unclear. V lost 6 bases to trimming and J lost 1 base, with 15 bases between them. Germline V gene lookup returns CDR1 SNHLY and CDR2 FYNNEI. The CDR3 extends over 15 amino acids. CDR3 sequence (DNA): TGTGCCAGCAGCCCCGAACCTACAGAGAACACTGAAGCTTTCTTT. Its protein is CASSPEPTENTEAFF.

About this clone itself: A much larger clone lies a single base off, so this may be a read error. Different DNA sequences within this sample yield the same CDR3. The rearrangement links TRBV7-9 to TRBJ2-7, with 7 bases matching TRBD1. The V gene's germline CDR1 is SEHNR and CDR2 FQNEAQ (reference sequence). The CDR3 has 18 amino acids. V lost 6 bases to trimming and J lost 3 bases; unmatched junction nucleotides: 20. CDR3 nucleotides: TGTGCCAGCAGTCCCTTAGGGGCGACAGGGCGAGAGGACTACGAGCAGTACTTC. This gives the protein CASSPLGATGREDYEQYF.

The chain links TRBV29-1 to TRBJ1-2; 11 bases agree with TRBD1. The CDR3 consists of 13 residues. The V segment lost 5 bases and the J segment 9 bases; nucleotides outside the gene matches: 8. From germline, CDR1 is SQVTM and CDR2 ANQGSEA. The CDR3 protein is CSVYGQGANRYTF. In DNA, the CDR3 is TGCAGCGTTTATGGACAGGGGGCGAATCGCTACACCTTC.

This clone appeared a few times. The V and J genes are TRBV5-1 and TRBJ2-7; maybe TRBD2 (7 bases). Germline V gene data show CDR1 as SGHRS and CDR2 as YFSETQ. CDR3 length: 15 amino acids. The V end lost 1 base, the J end lost 0 bases, and 11 bases lay between the germline ends. CDR3 sequence: CASSLRGDNSYEQYF. As DNA, the CDR3 is TGCGCCAGCAGCTTGCGGGGGGACAACTCCTACGAGCAGTACTTC.

The chain has TRBV30 and TRBJ2-1; 10 bases fit TRBD2. With 2 bases clipped from V and 2 bases from J, the junction kept 6 bases outside the gene matches. Germline assignment: CDR1 GTSNPN and CDR2 SVGIG (reference sequence). The CDR3 is made up of 16 amino acids. This chain's CDR3 is CAWSRTGTSAYNEQFF. In DNA form, the CDR3 reads TGTGCCTGGAGTCGGACCGGGACTAGCGCCTACAATGAGCAGTTCTTC.

The CDR3 spells CASSPGDSGRAPETQYF. The CDR3 nucleotides are TGTGCCAGCAGCCCAGGTGACAGCGGGAGGGCCCCAGAGACCCAGTACTTC. This chain links TRBV27 with TRBJ2-5, with TRBD2 identical over 10 bases. CDR1 and CDR2 (germline): MNHEY, SMNVEV (reference sequence). The CDR3 is made up of 17 amino acids. J lost 4 bases, V lost 6 bases, and 14 bases had no gene match.